Shown below are 27 T cell receptor beta chains from a single sample sequenced in a study of OX40 agonist ivuxolimab in advanced cancers. Profiled with immunoSEQ multiplex PCR; TCRdb holds only in-frame clones, not every one. This table holds over 75,000 clones, approximately 94% found once. Material: CD4+ or CD8+ T cells sorted from blood, obtained in a trial of the OX40 agonist ivuxolimab. The receptors derive from an adult with an advanced solid tumor such as melanoma, head and neck, liver or kidney cancer.

The CDR3 protein is CASSLRAPGYEQYF. As DNA, the CDR3 is TGTGCCAGCAGTTTACGGGCCCCCGGATACGAGCAGTACTTC. This chain connects TRBV27 to TRBJ2-7, with D unresolved. CDR3 size: 14 residues. V lost 2 bases and J 4 bases, leaving 12 bases between the germline ends. Germline assignment: CDR1 MNHEY and CDR2 SMNVEV (reference sequence).

The chain employs TRBV27 and TRBJ1-2; no firm D call. CDR1 and CDR2 (germline): MNHEY, SMNVEV (reference sequence). Trimming took 5 bases from V and 2 from J, leaving 3 bases between them. The CDR3 consists of 11 residues. The CDR3 region has the DNA TGTGCCAGCAGTCCGAACTATGGCTACACCTTC. This encodes CASSPNYGYTF.

Here the CDR3 DNA reads TGTGCCAGCAGCTTATTAGGGGGGGGCTCCTACGAGCAGTACTTC. Protein: CASSLLGGGSYEQYF. The V and J genes are TRBV7-2 and TRBJ2-7; weak D call: TRBD2 (7 bases). CDR3 length: 15 residues. Trimming took off 2 bases at V and 0 bases at J, with 11 bases between the two ends. The germline V gene has CDR1 SGHTA and CDR2 FQGNSA. Full variable domain (missing parts from reference TRBV7-2 and TRBJ2-7): GAGVSQSPSNKVTEKGKDVELRCDPISGHTALYWYRQSLGQGLEFLIYFQGNSAPDKSGLPSDRFSAERTGGSVSTLTIQRTQQEDSAVYLCASSLLGGGSYEQYFGPGTRLTVT.

The chain combines TRBV4-3 with TRBJ1-4; 8 positions match TRBD1. The CDR3 runs 14 residues. CDR1 is LGHNA, CDR2 YSLEER, per germline. The junction had 0 bases not matched to a gene; V was cut back by 2 bases and J by 4 bases. CDR3 loop: CASSQTGGNEKLFF. The DNA of the CDR3 is TGCGCCAGCAGCCAAACAGGGGGTAATGAAAAACTGTTTTTT.

The chain combines TRBV6-5 with TRBJ1-1; perhaps TRBD1 as D (5 bases). CDR1 is MNHEY, CDR2 SVGAGI, per germline. The CDR3 length is 14 residues. Trimming removed 7 bases at V and 0 bases at J, with 12 bases between. The CDR3 spells CASTKTALNTEAFF. CDR3 nucleotide sequence: TGTGCCAGCACCAAGACAGCCCTGAACACTGAAGCTTTCTTT.

V and J are TRBV7-2 and TRBJ2-5, with a weak D call TRBD2 (7 bases). Trimming took off 1 base at V and 5 bases at J, with 26 bases between the two ends. This CDR3 comprises 19 residues. The germline V gene has CDR1 SGHTA and CDR2 FQGNSA. DNA for the CDR3: TGTGCCAGCAGCTTAGAACTAGGGGGGGTACCGGAGCGCATGGAGACCCAGTACTTC. Translating gives CASSLELGGVPERMETQYF.

J is TRBJ1-2 and V is TRBV9; D not resolved. V was cut by 4 bases and J by 9 bases, with 22 bases left in between. The CDR3 length is 15 residues. Germline-derived CDR1 and CDR2 are SGDLS and YYNGEE. CDR3 amino acids: CASSLRQEGLDSYTF. Here the CDR3 DNA reads TGTGCCAGCAGCCTAAGACAAGAAGGTTTGGATAGCTACACCTTC. Full variable domain (missing parts from reference TRBV9 and TRBJ1-2): DSGVTQTPKHLITATGQRVTLRCSPRSGDLSVYWYQQSLDQGLQFLIQYYNGEERAKGNILERFSAQQFPDLHSELNLSSLELGDSALYFCASSLRQEGLDSYTFGSGTRLTVV.

The J gene is TRBJ2-5, the V gene TRBV6-1; TRBD1 matches 8 bases. J gave up 5 bases and V 3 bases, and 11 bases lay outside the gene matches. Germline CDR1 reads MNHNS; CDR2 reads SASEGT. The CDR3 is 16 amino acids. CDR3 protein: CASSDQGAVFEETQYF. In DNA, the CDR3 is TGTGCCAGCAGTGATCAGGGGGCGGTTTTTGAGGAGACCCAGTACTTC.

The chain employs TRBV7-3 and TRBJ2-2; perhaps D is TRBD1 or TRBD2 (5 bases each). Per germline, CDR1 SGHTA and CDR2 FQGTGA. CDR3 length: 17 residues. With 0 bases removed from V and 8 bases from J, the gap between germline ends came to 19 bases. As DNA, the CDR3 is TGTGCCAGCAGCTTAACCCCCGCCGGGACCCTCGCAGGGGAGCTGTTTTTT. It is translated as CASSLTPAGTLAGELFF.

This chain uses TRBV27 with TRBJ1-2, with D perhaps TRBD1 (5 bases). This CDR3 region has 15 residues. Trimming removed 5 bases from V and 8 bases from J, with 21 bases in between. Germline CDR1 and CDR2: MNHEY and SMNVEV (reference sequence). CDR3 bases: TGTGCCAGCAGTCTCTACCGGGACCTTAGTTGGGGCTACACCTTC. The encoded protein is CASSLYRDLSWGYTF.

The rearrangement joins TRBV7-6 to TRBJ2-7, with TRBD2 identical over 8 bases. CDR1 is SGHVS, CDR2 FNYEAQ, per germline. V lost 1 base to trimming and J lost 0 bases; unmatched junction nucleotides: 2. The CDR3 has 15 residues. For the CDR3, the DNA is TGTGCCAGCAGCTTAGAAGCGGGAGTCTCCTACGAGCAGTACTTC. Translating gives CASSLEAGVSYEQYF.

The chain is built from TRBV5-1 and TRBJ2-7, with D tentatively TRBD1 (6 bases). CDR1 SGHRS and CDR2 YFSETQ come from the germline V gene. The CDR3 sequence is 15 residues long. The V gene lost 4 bases and the J gene lost 6 bases, with 20 bases spanning the gap. This CDR3 reads CASSHGGVSISEQYF. In nucleotides, the CDR3 is TGCGCCAGCAGCCATGGGGGCGTCTCTATTTCCGAGCAGTACTTC.

The V call is TRBV2, the J call TRBJ2-7; no definite D call. Trimming removed 7 bases from V and 6 bases from J, with 7 bases in between. Germline loops: CDR1 SNHLY, CDR2 FYNNEI. This CDR3 spans 10 amino acids. As DNA, the CDR3 is TGTGCCAGCACGGAAGGCGAGCAGTACTTC. As protein: CASTEGEQYF.

The chain links TRBV7-8 to TRBJ2-1; D uncertain. Trimming stripped 2 bases from V and 6 bases from J, with 2 bases between. Germline V gene sequence: CDR1 SGHVS, CDR2 FQNEAQ. The CDR3 length is 11 residues. CDR3 nucleotides: TGTGCCAGCAGCTTATTCAATGAGCAGTTCTTC. Protein: CASSLFNEQFF.

This chain links TRBV6-4 with TRBJ1-2; D is ambiguous. Looked up from germline, CDR1 is MRHNA and CDR2 is SNTAGT. V shed 2 bases and J shed 9 bases, with 22 bases lying between them. The CDR3 is 16 residues long. The CDR3 DNA reads as TGTGCCAGCAGTGACATCTATGGGGAGGACCTGTCACGCTACACCTTC. Encoded protein: CASSDIYGEDLSRYTF.

The rearrangement joins TRBV5-4 to TRBJ1-2; TRBD1 matches 8 bases. Germline V CDR1 and CDR2: SGHNT, YYREEE (reference sequence). V was pared by 0 bases and J by 0 bases, with 1 base of the junction left unmatched. The CDR3 sequence is 15 residues long. The CDR3 DNA is TGTGCCAGCAGCTTGGCGACAGGGGCTAACTATGGCTACACCTTC. This sequence encodes CASSLATGANYGYTF.

The chain carries TRBV29-1 and TRBJ2-7; the D is unclear. The CDR3 consists of 11 residues. V dropped 4 bases and J dropped 6 bases, with 10 bases sitting between them. CDR1 is SQVTM and CDR2 is ANQGSEA in the germline V gene. This chain's CDR3 is CSVVWGAEQYF. CDR3 DNA sequence: TGCAGCGTTGTGTGGGGTGCCGAGCAGTACTTC.

The chain couples TRBV5-1 to TRBJ2-3, with 8 bases aligning to TRBD2. In germline, CDR1 is SGHRS, CDR2 YFSETQ. The CDR3 is made up of 16 amino acids. After removal of 0 bases from V and 4 bases from J, the junction contained 7 bases not matched to a gene. In DNA, the CDR3 is TGCGCCAGCAGCTTGGAGGCTAGCGGGCCTTCAGATACGCAGTATTTT. As protein: CASSLEASGPSDTQYF.

V is TRBV27 and J is TRBJ1-5, with D perhaps TRBD1 (5 bases). Trimming removed 6 bases at V and 3 bases at J, with 18 bases between. Germline CDR1 reads MNHEY; CDR2 reads SMNVEV (reference sequence). This CDR3 has 16 residues. The CDR3 region has the DNA TGTGCCAGCAGCCCTTTTGGGGGGAGTTACAATCAGCCCCAGCATTTT. Translating gives CASSPFGGSYNQPQHF.

CDR3 coding DNA: TGCGCCAGCAGCTTGGCGGAGGAGCAGTTCTTC. Translating gives CASSLAEEQFF. The chain links TRBV5-1 to TRBJ2-1; D gene unclear. Germline-derived CDR1 and CDR2 are SGHRS and YFSETQ. The CDR3 is made up of 11 amino acids. Trimming took off 0 bases at V and 10 bases at J, with 5 bases between the two ends.

J is TRBJ2-1 and V is TRBV30, with TRBD1 as a possible D gene (5 bases). Trimming took off 0 bases at V and 4 bases at J, with 13 bases between the two ends. Germline CDR1 GTSNPN, CDR2 SVGIG (reference sequence). The CDR3 covers 15 residues. The CDR3 is CAWSVGPAPYNEQFF. The CDR3, as DNA: TGTGCCTGGAGTGTGGGGCCCGCCCCGTACAATGAGCAGTTCTTC.

The chain recombines TRBV9 with TRBJ2-7; D perhaps matches TRBD2 (6 bases). The CDR3 is 14 residues long. Per the germline V gene, CDR1 is SGDLS and CDR2 is YYNGEE. Trimming cost V 0 bases and J 1 base, with 8 bases left between them. The CDR3 region has the DNA TGTGCCAGCAGCGTAGACGGGAGTTCCTACGAGCAGTACTTC. As protein: CASSVDGSSYEQYF.

The chain carries TRBV5-1 and TRBJ1-2, with D perhaps matching TRBD1 (5 bases). The CDR3 length is 17 residues. V lost 4 bases, J lost 8 bases, and 27 bases lay in between. CDR1 and CDR2 from the germline V gene are SGHRS and YFSETQ. CDR3 protein: CASSLDPGEGDLWGYTF. CDR3 nucleotide sequence: TGCGCCAGCAGCCTGGACCCCGGGGAAGGGGATCTATGGGGCTACACCTTC.

The chain is built from TRBV9 and TRBJ1-4; TRBD1 is a possible D gene (6 bases). The V and J ends lost 4 bases and 7 bases respectively, with 14 bases between them. Germline V lookup: CDR1 SGDLS, CDR2 YYNGEE. The CDR3 contains 14 residues. The DNA for the CDR3 is TGTGCCAGCAGCCCCGGGGGGGGGCGTGAAAAACTGTTTTTT. This encodes CASSPGGGREKLFF.

The rearrangement uses TRBV9 and TRBJ2-1; D is perhaps TRBD2 (5 bases). The CDR3 extends over 16 amino acids. Trimming left V 0 bases short and J 6 bases short, with 16 bases between. Germline lookup yields CDR1 SGDLS and CDR2 YYNGEE. The CDR3 bases are TGTGCCAGCAGCGTAGCTGGGAGTGGGGATTTCAATGAGCAGTTCTTC. It encodes CASSVAGSGDFNEQFF.

V and J are TRBV14 and TRBJ1-2, with 7 nucleotides matching TRBD1. The germline V gene has CDR1 SGHDN and CDR2 FVKESK. The CDR3 loop spans 15 amino acids. After removal of 0 bases from V and 5 bases from J, the junction contained 6 bases not matched to a gene. The CDR3 nucleotides are TGTGCCAGCAGCCAAGACAGGGGGTGGAGGTATGGCTACACCTTC. Encoded protein: CASSQDRGWRYGYTF.

The chain combines TRBV9 with TRBJ2-3, with D perhaps TRBD1 or TRBD2 (5 bases each). CDR1 is SGDLS and CDR2 is YYNGEE in the germline V gene. This CDR3 contains 13 residues. The V and J ends lost 2 bases and 6 bases respectively, with 10 bases between them. The CDR3 DNA reads as TGTGCCAGCAGCGTTTCAGGGAGTGATACGCAGTATTTT. Its translation is CASSVSGSDTQYF.